This T cell receptor (beta chain) originates from a study of technical replicates of blood from a few donors. Only in-frame clones appear in the TCRdb table, and some are missing; sequencing was by immunoSEQ multiplex PCR. Here the sample spans about 88,000 clones, just under 95% being singletons. Germline trimming cut 0 bases from V and 8 bases from J; bases unmatched to any gene: 10. CDR3 length equals 15 residues. The V gene's germline CDR1 is SGHRS and CDR2 YFSETQ. Sequencing was performed on T cells isolated from PBMCs. The chain links TRBV5-1 to TRBJ1-2; TRBD1 agrees at 7 bases. The receptor was derived from a human donor in good health. This CDR3 is CASSLEGRGAGGYTF. The CDR3 nucleotides read TGCGCCAGCAGCTTGGAAGGCAGGGGGGCGGGAGGCTACACCTTC.